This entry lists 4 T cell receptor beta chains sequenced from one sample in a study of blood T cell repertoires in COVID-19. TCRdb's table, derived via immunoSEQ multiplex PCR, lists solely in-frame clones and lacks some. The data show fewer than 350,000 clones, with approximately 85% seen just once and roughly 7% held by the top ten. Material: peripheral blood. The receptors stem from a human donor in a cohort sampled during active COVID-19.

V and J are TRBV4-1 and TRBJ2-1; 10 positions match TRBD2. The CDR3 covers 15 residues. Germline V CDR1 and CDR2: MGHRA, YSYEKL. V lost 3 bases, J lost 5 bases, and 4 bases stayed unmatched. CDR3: CASSHRGLADNEQFF. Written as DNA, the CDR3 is TGCGCCAGCAGCCACCGCGGACTAGCGGACAATGAGCAGTTCTTC.

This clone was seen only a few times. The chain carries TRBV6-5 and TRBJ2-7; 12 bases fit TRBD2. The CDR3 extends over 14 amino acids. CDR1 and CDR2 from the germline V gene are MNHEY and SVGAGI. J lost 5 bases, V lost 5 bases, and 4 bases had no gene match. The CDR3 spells CASSQRLAGDEQYF. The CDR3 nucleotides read TGTGCCAGCAGTCAACGACTAGCGGGGGACGAGCAGTACTTC.

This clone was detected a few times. CDR3 nucleotides: TGTGCCAGCAGCCCGTTATCGGGTGCAGTTAACACAGATACGCAGTATTTT. This codes for CASSPLSGAVNTDTQYF. V is TRBV5-4 and J is TRBJ2-3; D gene ambiguous. V dropped 4 bases and J dropped 2 bases, with 20 bases sitting between them. Per germline, CDR1 SGHNT and CDR2 YYREEE (reference sequence). The CDR3 runs 17 residues.

This CDR3 reads CASQITGGSGANVLTF. The CDR3 region has the DNA TGTGCCAGCCAGATCACGGGGGGATCTGGGGCCAACGTCCTGACTTTC. The chain has TRBV7-9 and TRBJ2-6; 7 nucleotides agree with TRBD2. The V gene end was trimmed by 8 bases and the J gene end by 1 base; junction bases not matched to a gene: 8. Germline V lookup: CDR1 SEHNR, CDR2 FQNEAQ (reference sequence). CDR3 length equals 16 residues.